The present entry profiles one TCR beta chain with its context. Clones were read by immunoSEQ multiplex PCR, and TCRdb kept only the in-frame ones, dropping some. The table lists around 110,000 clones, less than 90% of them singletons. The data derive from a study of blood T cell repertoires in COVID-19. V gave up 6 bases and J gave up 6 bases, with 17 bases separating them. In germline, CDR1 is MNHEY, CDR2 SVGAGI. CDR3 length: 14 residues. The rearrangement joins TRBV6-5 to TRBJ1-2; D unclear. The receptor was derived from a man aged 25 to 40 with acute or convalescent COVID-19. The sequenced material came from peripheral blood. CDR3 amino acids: CASRISGSLHGYTF. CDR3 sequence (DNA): TGTGCCAGCAGGATTTCCGGGTCCCTCCATGGCTACACCTTC.